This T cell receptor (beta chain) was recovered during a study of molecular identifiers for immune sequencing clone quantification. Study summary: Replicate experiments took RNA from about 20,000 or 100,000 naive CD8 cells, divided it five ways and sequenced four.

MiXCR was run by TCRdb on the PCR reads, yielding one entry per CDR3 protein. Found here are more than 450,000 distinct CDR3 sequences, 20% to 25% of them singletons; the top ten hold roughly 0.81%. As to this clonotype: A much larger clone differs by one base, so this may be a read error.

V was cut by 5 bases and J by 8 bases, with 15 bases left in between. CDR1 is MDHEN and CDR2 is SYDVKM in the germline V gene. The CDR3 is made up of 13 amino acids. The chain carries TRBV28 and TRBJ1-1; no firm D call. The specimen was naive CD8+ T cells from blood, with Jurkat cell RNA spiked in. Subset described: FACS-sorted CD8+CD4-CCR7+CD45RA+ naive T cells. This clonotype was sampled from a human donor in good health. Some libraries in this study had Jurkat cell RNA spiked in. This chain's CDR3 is CASSQGYDGEAFF. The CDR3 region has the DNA TGTGCCAGCAGTCAAGGATACGACGGGGAAGCTTTCTTT.